The 10 T cell receptor beta chains listed next were all sequenced from one sample in a study of OX40 agonist ivuxolimab in advanced cancers. TCRdb's copy holds only in-frame clones and misses some; the assay was immunoSEQ multiplex PCR. This sample yields roughly 41,000 clones, of which approximately 89% are seen a single time; about 13% belongs to the top ten. Specimen: CD4+ or CD8+ T cells sorted from blood, collected in a trial of the OX40 agonist ivuxolimab. These receptors were collected from an adult with an advanced solid tumor such as melanoma, head and neck, liver or kidney cancer.

The genes are TRBV9 and TRBJ2-2; TRBD1 or TRBD2 may be the D gene (5 bases each). Looked up from germline, CDR1 is SGDLS and CDR2 is YYNGEE. The V and J ends lost 4 bases and 4 bases respectively, with 17 bases between them. This CDR3 comprises 16 residues. CDR3 bases: TGTGCCAGCAGCCCGAGACGGGGACCTACCACCGGGGAGCTGTTTTTT. This gives the protein CASSPRRGPTTGELFF. The whole variable domain, filled in from reference TRBV9 and TRBJ2-2, reads DSGVTQTPKHLITATGQRVTLRCSPRSGDLSVYWYQQSLDQGLQFLIQYYNGEERAKGNILERFSAQQFPDLHSELNLSSLELGDSALYFCASSPRRGPTTGELFFGEGSRLTVL.

The table lists this clone with a few counts. The V and J genes are TRBV28 and TRBJ2-1; tentatively, D is TRBD1 or TRBD2 (5 bases each). The CDR3 length is 12 residues. Germline loops: CDR1 MDHEN, CDR2 SYDVKM. Trimming stripped 4 bases from V and 7 bases from J, with 8 bases between. The CDR3 protein is CASSWDGNEQFF. The CDR3 DNA reads as TGTGCCAGCAGTTGGGACGGGAATGAGCAGTTCTTC. The full variable domain, with the rest looked up from reference TRBV28 and TRBJ2-1, is DVKVTQSSRYLVKRTGEKVFLECVQDMDHENMFWYRQDPGLGLRLIYFSYDVKMKEKGDIPEGYSVSREKKERFSLILESASTNQTSMYLCASSWDGNEQFFGPGTRLTVL.

The J gene is TRBJ2-7, the V gene TRBV28; 7 positions agree with TRBD2. The length of the CDR3 is 14 residues. Germline values: CDR1 MDHEN, CDR2 SYDVKM. V shed 5 bases and J 0 bases; nucleotides not matched to a gene: 4. The CDR3 here is CASSARGYSYEQYF. In DNA form, the CDR3 reads TGTGCCAGCAGTGCGCGGGGGTACTCCTACGAGCAGTACTTC.

The chain employs TRBV28 and TRBJ2-7, with 8 bases identical to TRBD2. The ends lost 1 base at V and 2 bases at J; junction bases unmatched: 25. Germline V gene data show CDR1 as MDHEN and CDR2 as SYDVKM. The CDR3 has 22 amino acids. The CDR3 sequence: CASSLSGRLPRGAGGSAYEQYF. The CDR3 nucleotides read TGTGCCAGCAGTTTATCCGGACGTTTACCCAGGGGCGCGGGGGGCAGCGCCTACGAGCAGTACTTC.

This clone was picked up a small number of times. The V and J genes are TRBV7-3 and TRBJ2-2; a weak D match, TRBD1 (6 bases). Trimming cost V 3 bases and J 3 bases, with 8 bases left between them. This CDR3 has 14 residues. Germline-derived CDR1 and CDR2 are SGHTA and FQGTGA. The CDR3 sequence: CASSLQGYTGELFF. The DNA of the CDR3 is TGTGCCAGCAGCTTGCAGGGGTACACCGGGGAGCTGTTTTTT.

This chain links TRBV7-9 with TRBJ1-1, with a weak D call TRBD1 (5 bases). The CDR3 covers 16 residues. Germline V lookup: CDR1 SEHNR, CDR2 FQNEAQ (reference sequence). The V gene lost 5 bases and the J gene lost 0 bases, with 16 bases spanning the gap. The CDR3 sequence is CASSAGPQGLNTEAFF. In DNA, the CDR3 is TGTGCCAGCAGCGCCGGGCCCCAGGGCCTGAACACTGAAGCTTTCTTT. The whole variable domain, filled in from reference TRBV7-9 and TRBJ1-1, reads DTGVSQNPRHKITKRGQNVTFRCDPISEHNRLYWYRQTLGQGPEFLTYFQNEAQLEKSRLLSDRFSAERPKGSFSTLEIQRTEQGDSAMYLCASSAGPQGLNTEAFFGQGTRLTVV.

The chain links TRBV28 to TRBJ2-2; tentatively, D is TRBD1 (6 bases). There are 17 residues in the CDR3. V lost 2 bases and J 0 bases, leaving 13 bases between the germline ends. Germline CDR1 and CDR2: MDHEN and SYDVKM. DNA for the CDR3: TGTGCCAGCAGTTTACTTGCGACAGGAGCGAACACCGGGGAGCTGTTTTTT. This codes for CASSLLATGANTGELFF.

The chain joins TRBV7-9 to TRBJ2-5; TRBD1 or TRBD2 may be the D gene (6 bases each). This CDR3 is 10 amino acids long. Germline V gene data show CDR1 as SEHNR and CDR2 as FQNEAQ (reference sequence). The V gene lost 8 bases and the J gene lost 7 bases, with 8 bases spanning the gap. DNA of the CDR3: TGTGCCAGCGGAGGGGGGACCCAGTACTTC. Translating it yields CASGGGTQYF.

This chain uses TRBV5-6 with TRBJ2-7; D remains unclear. Trimming cost V 3 bases and J 2 bases, with 18 bases left between them. This CDR3 comprises 16 residues. CDR1 and CDR2 from the germline V gene are SGHDT and YYEEEE. The CDR3 region is CASSWGTAEIPYEQYF. The DNA of the CDR3 is TGTGCCAGCAGCTGGGGTACGGCGGAGATACCCTACGAGCAGTACTTC.

The V and J genes are TRBV11-2 and TRBJ2-5; tentatively, D is TRBD1 (6 bases). Germline CDR1 reads SGHAT; CDR2 reads FQNNGV. Between the trimmed V and J ends, which lost 4 bases and 6 bases, there was a span of 21 bases. The CDR3 loop spans 16 amino acids. The CDR3 spells CASSSTIERGSKTQYF. The CDR3 nucleotides are TGTGCCAGCAGCTCAACAATAGAAAGGGGGAGTAAGACCCAGTACTTC. Filled out from reference TRBV11-2 and TRBJ2-5, the complete variable domain reads EAGVAQSPRYKIIEKRQSVAFWCNPISGHATLYWYQQILGQGPKLLIQFQNNGVVDDSQLPKDRFSAERLKGVDSTLKIQPAKLEDSAVYLCASSSTIERGSKTQYFGPGTRLLVL.